This TCR beta chain was identified in a study of blood T cell repertoires in COVID-19. Original handling: Scientists estimated how many nucleated cells there were by amplifying reference gene primers. The table came from immunoSEQ multiplex PCR; TCRdb's copy has only in-frame clones and leaves some out. D and trimming come from the DNA, and the V and J calls and clone size come from that table. Here the sample spans 100,000 to 150,000 clones, 85% being singletons. Germline values: CDR1 KGHSH, CDR2 LQKENI. V dropped 9 bases and J dropped 6; count of bases not matched to a gene: 18. The CDR3 totals 17 residues.

The receptor's source is a man older than 75 with active or convalescent COVID-19. V and J are TRBV18 and TRBJ2-1; TRBD1 matches 9 bases. The sequenced sample was peripheral blood. CDR3: CASTHQIGQGILNEQFF. The CDR3 nucleotides read TGTGCCAGTACCCACCAGATCGGACAGGGGATTCTCAATGAGCAGTTCTTC.